Following are 11 T cell receptor beta chains from one sample sequenced in a study of beta chain features in type 1 diabetes. The sequenced template was cDNA made from the entire isolated RNA. The protocol was immunoSEQ multiplex PCR, while the TCRdb copy is restricted to in-frame clones and leaves out a portion. The sample has roughly 400,000 clones, approximately 15% seen once. Sequenced: naive CD4+ T cells from blood. These receptor sequences come from a woman younger than 35 in good health.

V usage is TRBV14 and J usage is TRBJ2-7; D possibly corresponds to TRBD1 (5 bases). This CDR3 comprises 15 residues. CDR1 is SGHDN, CDR2 FVKESK, per germline. Trimming left V 1 base short and J 2 bases short, with 12 bases between. In DNA form, the CDR3 reads TGTGCCAGCAGCCAAGTAGGACAAATTACCTACGAGCAGTACTTC. Its protein is CASSQVGQITYEQYF.

There are a few counts of this clone. The V call is TRBV21-1, the J call TRBJ2-7; TRBD2 is the table's D call and was not checked against the DNA. TRBV21-1 is a recognized pseudogene. The CDR3 length is 15 residues. DNA of the CDR3: TGTGCCAGCAGCAAACTAGCGGGAGAGTCCTACGAGCAGTACTTC. This sequence encodes CASSKLAGESYEQYF.

The gene calls are TRBV4-2 and TRBJ2-7; a weak D match, TRBD1 (6 bases). V gave up 0 bases and J gave up 4 bases, with 19 bases separating them. This CDR3 is 17 amino acids long. Germline-derived CDR1 and CDR2 are LGHNA and YNFKEQ. In nucleotides, the CDR3 is TGTGCCAGCAGCCAAGATGGAAGGGCAGGGGCCAAGTACGAGCAGTACTTC. As protein: CASSQDGRAGAKYEQYF.

This clone was picked up a small number of times. The J gene is TRBJ1-5, the V gene TRBV30; D might be TRBD1 (6 bases). The V end was cut by 3 bases, the J end by 3 bases, with 9 bases between. Germline V gene sequence: CDR1 GTSNPN, CDR2 SVGIG (reference sequence). This CDR3 contains 13 residues. CDR3 nucleotide sequence: TGTGCCTGGAGCAGGGGAAACAATCAGCCCCAGCATTTT. Its protein product is CAWSRGNNQPQHF. Supplemented by reference TRBV30 and TRBJ1-5, the full variable domain reads SQTIHQWPATLVQPVGSPLSLECTVEGTSNPNLYWYRQAAGRGLQLLFYSVGIGQISSEVPQNLSASRPQDRQFILSSKKLLLSDSGFYLCAWSRGNNQPQHFGDGTRLSIL.

This chain uses TRBV4-1 with TRBJ2-7; maybe TRBD1 (6 bases). This CDR3 is 15 amino acids long. V lost 1 base to trimming and J lost 5 bases, with 15 bases between them. Germline V gene lookup returns CDR1 MGHRA and CDR2 YSYEKL. This CDR3 is CASSQGSGAKNEQYF. DNA of the CDR3: TGCGCCAGCAGCCAAGGGTCAGGGGCGAAAAACGAGCAGTACTTC.

The chain is built from TRBV5-1 and TRBJ2-1; tentative D call: TRBD2 (6 bases). Looked up from germline, CDR1 is SGHRS and CDR2 is YFSETQ. The CDR3 totals 14 residues. V lost 3 bases and J 1 base, leaving 8 bases between the germline ends. The CDR3 nucleotides read TGCGCCAGCAGCTCGGGGGAATCCTACAATGAGCAGTTCTTC. This translates into CASSSGESYNEQFF.

The chain links TRBV7-2 to TRBJ2-1, with 13 nucleotides matching TRBD2. Unmatched junction bases numbered 6, after V lost 5 bases and J lost 8 bases. This CDR3 comprises 15 residues. Germline V gene sequence: CDR1 SGHTA, CDR2 FQGNSA. The CDR3 nucleotides are TGTGCCAGCAGCCGCCGGACTAGCGGGAGCTATGAGCAGTTCTTC. It is translated as CASSRRTSGSYEQFF.

The J gene is TRBJ2-7, the V gene TRBV30; maybe TRBD2 (7 bases). Germline CDR1 is GTSNPN and CDR2 is SVGIG (reference sequence). The V end was cut by 2 bases, the J end by 7 bases, with 21 bases between. This CDR3 is 15 amino acids long. CDR3 bases: TGTGCCTGGAGTCAGCGGGTCGCGGGGGCCTGGGAGCAGTACTTC. It encodes CAWSQRVAGAWEQYF.

This clone was detected a few times. The genes are TRBV5-6 and TRBJ2-1; 10 nucleotides agree with TRBD2. CDR3 length equals 16 residues. V shed 4 bases, J shed 9 bases, and the junction held 13 bases outside the gene matches. Germline V gives CDR1 SGHDT, CDR2 YYEEEE. The CDR3 sequence is CASSRGAGLALGEQFF. The CDR3 region has the DNA TGTGCCAGCAGCCGGGGGGCGGGACTAGCGTTGGGTGAGCAGTTCTTC.

The sample holds a few counts of this clone. The J gene is TRBJ2-7, the V gene TRBV14; D remains ambiguous. Germline V CDR1 and CDR2: SGHDN, FVKESK. This CDR3 has 13 residues. Trimming cost V 1 base and J 7 bases, with 11 bases left between them. Written as DNA, the CDR3 is TGTGCCAGCAGCCAAGCGGCCCTCGGGGAGCAGTACTTC. Translated, it gives CASSQAALGEQYF.

This clone was found a few times. This rearrangement joins TRBV5-6 to TRBJ2-3; a possible D gene is TRBD1 (6 bases). Germline V gene sequence: CDR1 SGHDT, CDR2 YYEEEE. The length of the CDR3 is 15 residues. Trimming cost V 2 bases and J 0 bases, with 10 bases left between them. The CDR3 protein is CASSFGTTSTDTQYF. DNA of the CDR3: TGTGCCAGCAGCTTTGGGACAACAAGCACAGATACGCAGTATTTT.